These 32 T cell receptor beta chains originate from one sample sequenced in a study of graft-versus-host responses after intestinal transplantation. TCRdb keeps only in-frame clones here, not all; method: immunoSEQ multiplex PCR. The sample has some 25,000 clones, approximately 96% seen once; the top ten hold 0.7% to 1%. The sample here was PBMCs, taken approximately 30 days after intestinal transplant. These receptors were taken from a human patient who received an intestinal transplant, so some T cells may come from the graft donor.

J is TRBJ2-7 and V is TRBV11-1; a possible D gene is TRBD2 (6 bases). From germline, CDR1 is SGHAT and CDR2 FQDESV (reference sequence). The V end lost 3 bases, the J end lost 6 bases, and 18 bases lay between the germline ends. The CDR3 is 15 amino acids. CDR3 amino acids: CASSLEGGKSSEQYF. The CDR3 DNA follows: TGTGCCAGCAGCTTGGAGGGCGGGAAGTCTTCCGAGCAGTACTTC.

The chain uses TRBV5-1 and TRBJ1-6; no firm D call. The length of the CDR3 is 17 residues. The germline CDR1 and CDR2 sequences are SGHRS and YFSETQ. Between the trimmed V and J ends, which lost 1 base and 0 bases, there was a span of 11 bases. CDR3 DNA: TGCGCCAGCAGCTTGACTCCCATCAGCTCCTATAATTCACCCCTCCACTTT. Its translation: CASSLTPISSYNSPLHF.

This clone was recorded only once. V and J are TRBV12-5 and TRBJ2-1; D gene unclear. CDR1 is LGHNT and CDR2 is FRNRAP in the germline V gene. Trimming stripped 2 bases from V and 5 bases from J, with 4 bases between. The CDR3 runs 12 residues. CDR3 in DNA: TGTGCTAGTGGTTTGTCAGACAATGAGCAGTTCTTC. Protein: CASGLSDNEQFF.

The chain recombines TRBV19 with TRBJ2-1; 7 nucleotides align to TRBD1. Germline V CDR1 and CDR2: LNHDA, SQIVND (reference sequence). Germline trimming cut 6 bases from V and 4 bases from J; bases unmatched to any gene: 0. The length of the CDR3 is 12 residues. CDR3 protein: CASRDRYNEQFF. The CDR3 DNA reads as TGTGCCAGTAGGGACAGGTACAATGAGCAGTTCTTC.

The gene calls are TRBV29-1 and TRBJ2-7, with D maybe TRBD1 (8 bases). CDR3 length: 17 amino acids. Germline V gene sequence: CDR1 SQVTM, CDR2 ANQGSEA. The V end lost 0 bases, the J end lost 4 bases, and 22 bases lay between the germline ends. DNA for the CDR3: TGCAGCGTTGAAGAGGGGCGTGGACAGGGAGGGATGTACGAGCAGTACTTC. Translated: CSVEEGRGQGGMYEQYF.

The rearrangement links TRBV10-3 to TRBJ2-1, with 15 bases identical to TRBD2. Germline-derived CDR1 and CDR2 are ENHRY and SYGVKD. CDR3 length: 20 residues. With 8 bases clipped from V and 0 bases from J, the junction kept 14 bases outside the gene matches. In DNA form, the CDR3 reads TGTGCCATCGCGGTGGGTCGGACTAGCGGGAGGGGGGGCTCCTACAATGAGCAGTTCTTC. Its translation: CAIAVGRTSGRGGSYNEQFF.

The rearrangement links TRBV30 to TRBJ1-2, with D unclear. V was clipped by 4 bases and J by 5 bases, with 11 bases between them. The CDR3 spans 12 residues. CDR1 is GTSNPN and CDR2 is SVGIG in the germline V gene (reference sequence). The CDR3 region is CAWNPVGYGYTF. Written as DNA, the CDR3 is TGTGCCTGGAATCCTGTTGGGTATGGCTACACCTTC.

In this sample, this clone turned up once. This chain uses TRBV19 with TRBJ1-2; weak D call: TRBD1 (5 bases). CDR3 length equals 14 residues. Trimming pared 4 bases from V and 4 bases from J, leaving 13 bases between. Germline lookup yields CDR1 LNHDA and CDR2 SQIVND (reference sequence). The CDR3: CASSTGRVVYGYTF. The CDR3 DNA reads TGTGCCAGTAGTACGGGACGAGTAGTCTATGGCTACACCTTC.

The chain combines TRBV28 with TRBJ2-5; TRBD1 agrees at 9 bases. The end of the DNA aligns better with TRBJ2-7, so the J call may be wrong. Germline V gives CDR1 MDHEN, CDR2 SYDVKM. This CDR3 comprises 16 residues. DNA for the CDR3: TGTGCCAGCAGTTTAACAGGGGGCCCGACCCCCTACGAGCAGTACTTC. Its translation: CASSLTGGPTPYEQYF.

This chain uses TRBV27 with TRBJ2-1; TRBD2 agrees at 10 bases. The junction had 4 bases not matched to a gene; V was cut back by 5 bases and J by 6 bases. This CDR3 has 14 amino acids. The germline V gene encodes CDR1 MNHEY and CDR2 SMNVEV (reference sequence). The CDR3 DNA follows: TGTGCCAGCAGTCCCCTAGCGGGAGCCAATGAGCAGTTCTTC. Protein sequence: CASSPLAGANEQFF.

V usage is TRBV5-1 and J usage is TRBJ2-5; 8 bases line up with TRBD2. Germline CDR1 is SGHRS and CDR2 is YFSETQ. The ends lost 1 base at V and 4 bases at J; junction bases unmatched: 0. This CDR3 is 13 amino acids long. The CDR3 reads CASSLLAGETQYF. The CDR3 DNA sequence: TGCGCCAGCAGCTTGCTAGCGGGAGAGACCCAGTACTTC.

This rearrangement joins TRBV28 to TRBJ2-3; no definite D call. In germline, CDR1 is MDHEN, CDR2 SYDVKM. The CDR3 is 12 residues long. V lost 7 bases to trimming and J lost 7 bases, with 12 bases between them. The CDR3 loop reads CASTGDGNTQYF. CDR3 nucleotides: TGTGCCAGCACGGGTGACGGAAATACGCAGTATTTT. The entire variable domain, with the rest obtained from reference TRBV28 and TRBJ2-3, is as follows: DVKVTQSSRYLVKRTGEKVFLECVQDMDHENMFWYRQDPGLGLRLIYFSYDVKMKEKGDIPEGYSVSREKKERFSLILESASTNQTSMYLCASTGDGNTQYFGPGTRLTVL.

The rearrangement links TRBV5-1 to TRBJ2-1; TRBD2 might be the D (5 bases). The CDR3 consists of 17 residues. Germline CDR1 and CDR2: SGHRS and YFSETQ. V gave up 3 bases and J gave up 5 bases, with 21 bases separating them. The DNA of the CDR3 is TGCGCCAGCAGCTCCTACCCTGGGCCCCGGGAAAACAATGAGCAGTTCTTC. Translated: CASSSYPGPRENNEQFF.

The chain combines TRBV5-1 with TRBJ2-1, with 9 nucleotides matching TRBD2. CDR1 and CDR2 (germline): SGHRS, YFSETQ. The length of the CDR3 is 15 residues. V lost 5 bases, J lost 0 bases, and 3 bases stayed unmatched. CDR3 protein: CASRAGGSSYNEQFF. The CDR3 nucleotides are TGCGCCAGCAGGGCGGGAGGGAGCTCCTACAATGAGCAGTTCTTC.

This chain uses TRBV6-1 with TRBJ1-4; 7 bases match TRBD1. The germline V gene encodes CDR1 MNHNS and CDR2 SASEGT. V lost 6 bases to trimming and J lost 3 bases; unmatched junction nucleotides: 4. CDR3 size: 14 residues. CDR3 sequence: CASRGGQSNEKLFF. The CDR3 nucleotides read TGTGCCAGCAGGGGGGGACAGTCTAATGAAAAACTGTTTTTT.

This chain joins TRBV5-1 and TRBJ1-1, with D uncertain. Per germline, CDR1 SGHRS and CDR2 YFSETQ. Trimming removed 2 bases at V and 2 bases at J, with 7 bases between. This CDR3 comprises 13 residues. CDR3 sequence (DNA): TGCGCCAGCAGCTTCCGACCTAACACTGAAGCTTTCTTT. The encoded protein is CASSFRPNTEAFF.

The V and J genes are TRBV30 and TRBJ2-2; 10 positions agree with TRBD1. This CDR3 has 14 residues. Germline-derived CDR1 and CDR2 are GTSNPN and SVGIG (reference sequence). With 5 bases clipped from V and 4 bases from J, the junction kept 4 bases outside the gene matches. The CDR3 loop reads CAWAGTGVTGELFF. The CDR3 DNA follows: TGTGCCTGGGCCGGGACAGGGGTCACCGGGGAGCTGTTTTTT.

V and J are TRBV6-6 and TRBJ2-3, with D perhaps TRBD1 (5 bases). Germline V lookup: CDR1 MNHNY, CDR2 SVGAGI (reference sequence). The length of the CDR3 is 15 residues. V was pared by 0 bases and J by 1 base, with 8 bases between. CDR3 region: CASSYSGQGTDTQYF. In DNA form, the CDR3 reads TGTGCCAGCAGTTACTCGGGGCAGGGCACAGATACGCAGTATTTT.

In DNA form, the CDR3 reads TGTGCCAGCAGTTTATATCGGACTTCGAACACCGGGGAGCTGTTTTTT. Encoded protein: CASSLYRTSNTGELFF. The J gene is TRBJ2-2, the V gene TRBV28, with D tentatively TRBD2 (5 bases). The CDR3 extends over 16 amino acids. V lost 1 base and J 0 bases, leaving 9 bases between the germline ends. Germline V gene lookup returns CDR1 MDHEN and CDR2 SYDVKM.

This rearrangement joins TRBV27 to TRBJ2-3; TRBD2 matches 7 bases. The CDR3 loop spans 16 amino acids. CDR1 MNHEY and CDR2 SMNVEV come from the germline V gene (reference sequence). The trim removed 6 bases at V and 4 bases at J, leaving 13 bases unmatched. The CDR3 nucleotides read TGTGCCAGCAGAAGTAAGACTAGCATAAGACCAGATACGCAGTATTTT. It translates to CASRSKTSIRPDTQYF.

The J gene is TRBJ1-1, the V gene TRBV5-1, with a weak D call TRBD1 (5 bases). Trimming stripped 3 bases from V and 1 base from J, with 10 bases between. Germline CDR1 and CDR2: SGHRS and YFSETQ. The CDR3 totals 14 residues. In nucleotides, the CDR3 is TGCGCCAGCAGCTGGGTTACAGGGAACACTGAAGCTTTCTTT. Its translation is CASSWVTGNTEAFF.

For the CDR3, the DNA is TGTGCCAGCAGGGAATCTCAAAACACTGAAGCTTTCTTT. Translated: CASRESQNTEAFF. The rearrangement links TRBV2 to TRBJ1-1; D uncertain. This CDR3 contains 13 residues. Trimming pared 6 bases from V and 2 bases from J, leaving 10 bases between. The germline V gene encodes CDR1 SNHLY and CDR2 FYNNEI.

V and J are TRBV7-9 and TRBJ1-2; tentatively, D is TRBD1 (6 bases). Germline loops: CDR1 SEHNR, CDR2 FQNEAQ (reference sequence). This CDR3 is 12 amino acids long. The ends were cut back, 8 bases at V and 3 bases at J, with 10 bases in the middle. The CDR3 reads CASSRTDYGYTF. CDR3 DNA sequence: TGTGCCAGCTCCCGGACAGACTATGGCTACACCTTC.

V usage is TRBV27 and J usage is TRBJ2-7; 11 bases are a match to TRBD2. This CDR3 region has 15 residues. CDR1 MNHEY and CDR2 SMNVEV come from the germline V gene (reference sequence). V was pared by 3 bases and J by 2 bases, with 3 bases of the junction left unmatched. CDR3 DNA sequence: TGTGCCAGCAGTTTCGAGACTAGCGGGACCTACGAGCAGTACTTC. Its protein is CASSFETSGTYEQYF.

This clone showed up just once. The chain recombines TRBV6-5 with TRBJ1-4, with 9 bases that match TRBD1. The CDR3 contains 14 residues. Germline V lookup: CDR1 MNHEY, CDR2 SVGAGI. The ends lost 4 bases at V and 8 bases at J; junction bases unmatched: 5. CDR3: CASSFRQGGEKLFF. CDR3 bases: TGTGCCAGCAGTTTTCGACAGGGGGGCGAAAAACTGTTTTTT.

This clone came up a few times. This chain uses TRBV6-1 with TRBJ2-7, with D tentatively TRBD1 or TRBD2 (5 bases each). Germline V lookup: CDR1 MNHNS, CDR2 SASEGT. V lost 4 bases, J lost 0 bases, and 13 bases lay in between. CDR3 length: 15 residues. CDR3 sequence reads: CASSGGPGVSYEQYF. The CDR3 bases are TGTGCCAGCAGTGGGGGACCCGGGGTCTCCTACGAGCAGTACTTC.

The V gene is TRBV27, the J gene TRBJ2-3; TRBD1 is a possible D gene (6 bases). The CDR3 totals 16 residues. V was clipped by 7 bases and J by 8 bases, with 25 bases between them. Germline CDR1 is MNHEY and CDR2 is SMNVEV (reference sequence). The chain's CDR3 is CASTPVGAGTKGTQYF. The CDR3 DNA reads TGTGCCAGCACCCCAGTGGGGGCCGGGACCAAGGGTACGCAGTATTTT.

Concerning this clone itself: The germline gene is not matched at one end of the junction; a read error may be the cause. The V and J genes are TRBV27 and TRBJ2-3; D remains ambiguous. The CDR3 length is 12 residues. CDR1 and CDR2 (germline): MNHEY, SMNVEV (reference sequence). CDR3 coding DNA: TGTGCCAGCAGTTTTGGCGCAGACACGCAGTATTTT. Its translation is CASSFGADTQYF.

The CDR3 loop is CASSEVLMVWTSSNYGYTF. The CDR3 DNA is TGTGCCAGCAGTGAAGTTCTTATGGTTTGGACATCCTCTAACTATGGCTACACCTTC. The rearrangement uses TRBV6-1 and TRBJ1-2; the D gene is possibly TRBD1 (5 bases). Trimming pared 1 base from V and 0 bases from J, leaving 21 bases between. Per the germline V gene, CDR1 is MNHNS and CDR2 is SASEGT. This CDR3 is 19 amino acids long.

The chain employs TRBV6-6 and TRBJ2-7, with a possible D match to TRBD1 (5 bases). V lost 6 bases to trimming and J lost 0 bases, with 12 bases between them. Germline CDR1 MNHNY, CDR2 SVGAGI (reference sequence). The CDR3 totals 14 residues. The CDR3 is CASRGRGPSYEQYF. In DNA, the CDR3 is TGTGCCAGCAGGGGAAGGGGCCCCTCCTACGAGCAGTACTTC.

This chain connects TRBV28 to TRBJ2-6; D possibly corresponds to TRBD1 (6 bases). The CDR3 covers 16 residues. The ends were cut back, 4 bases at V and 1 base at J, with 11 bases in the middle. Germline CDR1 and CDR2: MDHEN and SYDVKM. CDR3 bases: TGTGCCAGCAGTTCCCACGGACAGTCTGGGGCCAACGTCCTGACTTTC. It yields the protein CASSSHGQSGANVLTF.

The genes are TRBV19 and TRBJ2-1; TRBD1 matches at 7 bases. Germline V gene lookup returns CDR1 LNHDA and CDR2 SQIVND (reference sequence). The CDR3 covers 15 residues. J gave up 2 bases and V 6 bases, and 7 bases lay outside the gene matches. CDR3 amino acids: CASSGRGGAYNEQFF. The CDR3, as DNA: TGTGCCAGTAGCGGGCGAGGGGGCGCCTACAATGAGCAGTTCTTC.